This T cell receptor (beta chain) was identified in a study of blood T cell repertoires in COVID-19. The data were produced by immunoSEQ multiplex PCR, yet TCRdb's version contains in-frame clones alone and is incomplete. The sample consists of roughly 120,000 clones, roughly 83% of them appearing once. V was shortened by 1 base and J by 2 bases, with 6 bases between the two germline ends. The CDR3 is 14 amino acids. CDR1 is SEHNR, CDR2 FQNEAQ, per germline (reference sequence). Notes on this clone: The sample has other DNA sequences that encode this CDR3 too.

The receptor was derived from a man aged 25 to 45 with acute or convalescent COVID-19. The sample consisted of peripheral blood. J is TRBJ1-5 and V is TRBV7-9; weak D call: TRBD1 (6 bases). CDR3 DNA: TGTGCCAGCAGCTTAGGGACAGGCAATCAGCCCCAGCATTTT. As protein: CASSLGTGNQPQHF.